These 19 T cell receptor beta chains came from one sample sequenced in a study of early T cells in non-severe SARS-CoV-2 infection. TCRdb processed the 5' RACE reads anew with MiXCR; each CDR3 protein has one entry. The sample gives 60,000 or so distinct CDR3 sequences, 8.5% to 10% of which show up once; approximately 4% is in the top ten. The sequencing used whole blood, collected at baseline. The receptors here all came from an adult who was a healthcare worker with PCR-confirmed SARS-CoV-2 infection or an uninfected control (not recorded which).

The rearrangement uses TRBV10-3 and TRBJ2-3, with a possible D match to TRBD1 (5 bases). Per germline, CDR1 ENHRY and CDR2 SYGVKD. This CDR3 is built from 10 residues. V was trimmed by 8 bases and J by 9 bases, leaving 9 bases between them. The CDR3 region is CAIGAETQYF. CDR3 in DNA: TGTGCCATCGGGGCGGAGACGCAGTATTTT.

Ten or more counts support this clonotype. The V gene is TRBV27, the J gene TRBJ2-2, with D unclear. V was cut by 1 base and J by 6 bases, with 15 bases left in between. The germline gives CDR1 MNHEY, CDR2 SMNVEV (reference sequence). The CDR3 runs to 16 residues. The CDR3 spells CASSLFPELNSGELFF. DNA of the CDR3: TGTGCCAGCAGTTTATTCCCAGAATTAAATTCCGGGGAGCTGTTTTTT.

The chain is built from TRBV7-9 and TRBJ2-3, with TRBD1 matching over 9 bases. CDR1 is SEHNR and CDR2 is FQNEAQ in the germline V gene (reference sequence). The CDR3 spans 13 residues. J was trimmed by 6 bases and V by 4 bases; bases with no gene match: 2. In DNA form, the CDR3 reads TGTGCCAGCAGCTGGGACAGGGTTGATACGCAGTATTTT. Encoded protein: CASSWDRVDTQYF.

This clonotype was counted only a few times. The chain uses TRBV7-9 and TRBJ1-2; D ambiguous. The CDR3 is 12 residues long. The V end was cut by 6 bases, the J end by 10 bases, with 15 bases between. Germline V CDR1 and CDR2: SEHNR, FQNEAQ (reference sequence). CDR3 nucleotides: TGTGCCAGCAGGTCCCCCGAATGGCACTACACCTTC. This sequence encodes CASRSPEWHYTF.

This clonotype was detected a few times. The chain is built from TRBV2 and TRBJ2-1; no definite D call. V shed 4 bases and J shed 3 bases, with 10 bases lying between them. Germline loops: CDR1 SNHLY, CDR2 FYNNEI. CDR3 length: 14 residues. This CDR3 reads CASSVSQIYNEQFF. CDR3 DNA: TGTGCCAGCAGTGTGAGTCAGATCTACAATGAGCAGTTCTTC.

In its sample, this clonotype was seen a few times. CDR3 protein: CASSLDSGANTGELFF. CDR3 coding DNA: TGCGCCAGCAGCTTGGACAGCGGTGCGAACACCGGGGAGCTGTTTTTT. The V call is TRBV5-1, the J call TRBJ2-2; maybe TRBD2 (5 bases). Between the trimmed V and J ends, which lost 0 bases and 0 bases, there was a span of 9 bases. The CDR3 consists of 16 residues. Germline V gene lookup returns CDR1 SGHRS and CDR2 YFSETQ.

The CDR3 sequence is CASRLAQSTDTQYF. DNA of the CDR3: TGCGCCAGCCGACTAGCGCAAAGCACAGATACGCAGTATTTT. V gene TRBV10-2 combines with J gene TRBJ2-3, with TRBD2 identical over 8 bases. Germline V gene data show CDR1 as WSHSY and CDR2 as SAAADI. The CDR3 runs 14 residues. Germline trimming cut 8 bases from V and 0 bases from J; bases unmatched to any gene: 4.

This clonotype was recorded many times. The J gene is TRBJ2-5, the V gene TRBV11-2; the D is unclear. The CDR3 has 14 residues. Trimming left V 2 bases short and J 2 bases short, with 9 bases between. Germline V gene sequence: CDR1 SGHAT, CDR2 FQNNGV. The CDR3 sequence is CASSLLHPQETQYF. DNA of the CDR3: TGTGCCAGCAGCTTACTCCACCCTCAAGAGACCCAGTACTTC.

The chain carries TRBV9 and TRBJ2-5, with 10 bases aligning to TRBD2. Germline assignment: CDR1 SGDLS and CDR2 YYNGEE. This CDR3 comprises 15 residues. V was clipped by 3 bases and J by 5 bases; unmatched bases: 7. The DNA for the CDR3 is TGTGCCAGCAGCGCACTAGCGGGATGGGTGGAGACCCAGTACTTC. Its protein product is CASSALAGWVETQYF.

This clonotype has ten or more counts. V gene TRBV7-8 combines with J gene TRBJ1-5; no reliable D call. CDR1 is SGHVS and CDR2 is FQNEAQ in the germline V gene. The CDR3 loop spans 15 amino acids. The V and J ends lost 6 bases and 5 bases respectively, with 17 bases between them. This CDR3 is CASSPSPEGDQPQHF. DNA for the CDR3: TGTGCCAGCAGTCCCAGTCCGGAGGGTGATCAGCCCCAGCATTTT.

This clonotype has ten or more counts. This chain links TRBV9 with TRBJ2-7; D is ambiguous. The CDR3 has 15 residues. V dropped 6 bases and J dropped 0 bases, with 16 bases sitting between them. CDR1 is SGDLS, CDR2 YYNGEE, per germline. CDR3 region: CASTMRDISSYEQYF. In DNA form, the CDR3 reads TGTGCCAGCACCATGCGCGACATTAGCTCCTACGAGCAGTACTTC.

The chain joins TRBV11-1 to TRBJ2-5, with D possibly matching TRBD1 (6 bases). This CDR3 has 16 residues. V was cut by 6 bases and J by 1 base, with 18 bases left in between. CDR1 SGHAT and CDR2 FQDESV come from the germline V gene (reference sequence). The CDR3 is CASSLIRGSPQETQYF. The DNA of the CDR3 is TGTGCCAGCAGTTTGATCAGGGGATCCCCCCAAGAGACCCAGTACTTC. Full variable domain (remainder filled in from reference TRBV11-1 and TRBJ2-5): EAEVAQSPRYKITEKSQAVAFWCDPISGHATLYWYRQILGQGPELLVQFQDESVVDDSQLPKDRFSAERLKGVDSTLKIQPAELGDSAMYLCASSLIRGSPQETQYFGPGTRLLVL.

This clonotype was counted only a few times. The rearrangement links TRBV7-2 to TRBJ2-5; TRBD2 is a possible D gene (7 bases). V lost 3 bases to trimming and J lost 4 bases, with 36 bases between them. The CDR3 covers 22 residues. Germline values: CDR1 SGHTA, CDR2 FQGNSA. The CDR3 DNA is TGTGCCAGCAGCTTCTCTCTCTTTGCCGCAGCGGGGTGGAGGGGGAGACGAGAGACCCAGTACTTC. Translation: CASSFSLFAAAGWRGRRETQYF.

This clonotype was seen more than once but under ten times. This chain uses TRBV2 with TRBJ2-5; possible D gene TRBD2, 6 bases. Germline V lookup: CDR1 SNHLY, CDR2 FYNNEI. Trimming took 2 bases from V and 4 from J, leaving 14 bases between them. CDR3 size: 15 residues. The CDR3 sequence: CASSERRAGLETQYF. CDR3 DNA sequence: TGTGCCAGCAGTGAAAGGAGGGCGGGGTTAGAGACCCAGTACTTC.

This clonotype appeared many times. The rearrangement links TRBV11-2 to TRBJ1-3; D is unclear. Per germline, CDR1 SGHAT and CDR2 FQNNGV. V lost 4 bases and J lost 3, with 13 bases in between. The CDR3 sequence is 15 residues long. The CDR3 here is CASSWGTTFGNTIYF. CDR3 in DNA: TGTGCCAGCAGCTGGGGAACAACGTTTGGAAACACCATATATTTT.

This clonotype was seen many times. The rearrangement uses TRBV5-1 and TRBJ1-2; possible D gene TRBD1, 6 bases. V was pared by 5 bases and J by 5 bases, with 13 bases between. The CDR3 spans 13 residues. Germline V gene sequence: CDR1 SGHRS, CDR2 YFSETQ. CDR3 loop: CASSPGEQYGYTF. The DNA of the CDR3 is TGCGCCAGCAGTCCAGGGGAACAATATGGCTACACCTTC.

There are a few counts of this clonotype. V gene TRBV7-8 combines with J gene TRBJ2-5, with D perhaps being TRBD1 or TRBD2 (6 bases each). Germline V gene lookup returns CDR1 SGHVS and CDR2 FQNEAQ. The CDR3 loop spans 16 amino acids. V lost 1 base and J 2 bases, leaving 14 bases between the germline ends. CDR3 in DNA: TGTGCCAGCAGCTTAGTAGGGGGACTTTTACAAGAGACCCAGTACTTC. Its translation: CASSLVGGLLQETQYF.

In this sample, this clonotype turned up a few times. This chain uses TRBV24-1 with TRBJ2-3; 10 nucleotides align to TRBD1. Germline CDR1 and CDR2: KGHDR and SFDVKD. V trimming: 3 bases; J trimming: 3 bases; junction bases outside the gene matches: 2. The CDR3 has 15 residues. CDR3 region: CATSDAGQGTDTQYF. CDR3 DNA sequence: TGTGCCACCAGTGATGCGGGACAGGGGACAGATACGCAGTATTTT.

The table lists this clonotype with many counts. This rearrangement joins TRBV2 to TRBJ2-1, with 9 bases lining up with TRBD2. The CDR3 sequence is 17 residues long. The germline V gene has CDR1 SNHLY and CDR2 FYNNEI. The ends lost 4 bases at V and 1 base at J; junction bases unmatched: 8. In DNA form, the CDR3 reads TGTGCCAGCAGTGGTTCGGCTAGCGGGGTATCCTACAATGAGCAGTTCTTC. This codes for CASSGSASGVSYNEQFF.